This T cell receptor beta chain was documented in a study of blood T cells in healthy people across ages. The study, taken as a whole, reports: Because sorting was not performed, PBMCs prevented conclusive naive versus antigen-experienced comparison. Among T cells, TCR beta diversity per million cells dropped roughly linearly as age rose. Changes seen in expanded clonotypes were possibly confounded by donor CMV status left unknown.

To note about this clonotype: Its specificity is unknown.

Sample-barcoded 5' priming and a J-beta primer mix drove a second PCR of roughly 6 to 12 cycles. Each of the samples gave a minimum of 3 million paired-end reads that contained CDR3. TCRdb used MiXCR to reprocess the 5' RACE reads, holding one entry per CDR3 protein. The table has some 1,800,000 distinct CDR3 sequences, around 40% seen once; the top ten hold under 30%. The germline gives CDR1 SQVTM, CDR2 ANQGSEA. With 3 bases removed from V and 8 bases from J, the gap between germline ends came to 13 bases. The CDR3 is 12 amino acids. This clonotype originated in a human donor in good health. The chain links TRBV29-1 to TRBJ1-2; no clear D. Sequenced input: blood. Here the CDR3 reads CSVDSLRLGYTF. CDR3 bases: TGCAGCGTTGACTCCTTACGTTTAGGCTACACCTTC.